This TCR beta chain stems from a study of T cell repertoires in cytomegalovirus infection. Study summary: Matching HLA type, along with CMV infection, was indicated by public TCR beta signatures. General study points: CMV carriers with the relevant HLA were identified by cumulative public TCR beta family frequency.

With respect to this clonotype: Its antigen is currently unknown.

TCRdb re-called the reads with MiXCR, one entry per CDR3 protein. The sample carries over 250,000 distinct CDR3 sequences, roughly a quarter recorded once. Trimming shortened V by 2 bases and J by 9 bases, and 9 bases separated the two germline ends. Germline V CDR1 and CDR2: SGDLS, YYNGEE. The CDR3 has 12 residues. The chain combines TRBV9 with TRBJ2-1; D remains ambiguous. Material for sequencing was PBMCs. This receptor was taken from a human donor in good health (CMV status not recorded). Some clones in this sample may be carry-over from other donors' samples. In DNA, the CDR3 is TGTGCCAGCAGCGTCACAGTGGGTGAGCAGTTCTTC. This encodes CASSVTVGEQFF.